The TCR beta chain under discussion was sequenced for a study of post-analysis software for immune sequencing data. This clonotype was seen a few times. Its antigen is not known. Findings and caveats of the study: With TRBV5-6, TRBV5-1 and TRBV20-1 included, about five TRBV segments were more frequent in patients than in controls. Significantly lower normalized Chao1 diversity was found in patients with multiple sclerosis relative to controls. F measure clustering grouped samples strongly by preparation batch.

The CDR3 consists of 15 residues. Per the germline V gene, CDR1 is DFQATT and CDR2 is SNEGSKA (reference sequence). Trimming took off 0 bases at V and 6 bases at J, with 15 bases between the two ends. Carried by the TCR beta cDNA libraries were unique molecular identifiers. A single record per CDR3 protein comes from TCRdb applying MiXCR to the PCR reads. Of about 800,000 distinct CDR3 sequences in the sample, 30% were seen once. The chain uses TRBV20-1 and TRBJ2-1; tentatively, D is TRBD2 (6 bases). Sequencing was performed on blood. The receptor comes from a girl aged 5-17 years with multiple sclerosis. The chain's CDR3 is CSARESGLIINEQFF. The CDR3 nucleotides read TGCAGTGCTAGAGAATCGGGACTCATAATCAATGAGCAGTTCTTC.